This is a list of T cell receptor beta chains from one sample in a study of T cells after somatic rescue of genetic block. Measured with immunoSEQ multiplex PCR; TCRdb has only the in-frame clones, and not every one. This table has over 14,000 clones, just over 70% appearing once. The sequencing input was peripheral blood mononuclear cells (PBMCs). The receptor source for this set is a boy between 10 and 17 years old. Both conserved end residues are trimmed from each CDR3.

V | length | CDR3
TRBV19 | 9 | ASSRYNEQF
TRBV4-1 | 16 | ASSHGRGAGGGTDTQY
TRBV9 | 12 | ASQLGTSGNEQF
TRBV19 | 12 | ASSMDLSNQPQH
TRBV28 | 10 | ASTAPGYGYT
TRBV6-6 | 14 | ASSYETGRFLYEQY
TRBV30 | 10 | ACNTGRQPQH
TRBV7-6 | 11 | ASSSGTYNEQF
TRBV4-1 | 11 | ASSPGQLYEQY
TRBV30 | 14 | AWRLLGQAYNSPLH
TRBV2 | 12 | ASTRDGTGYEQY
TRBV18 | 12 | ASSPIAVSYEQY
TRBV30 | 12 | AWSPTSSNQPQH
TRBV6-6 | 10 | ASSRTFGELF
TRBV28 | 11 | ASSSQGLYGYT
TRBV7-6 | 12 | ASSLVPGDTEAF
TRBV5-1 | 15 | ASSLYGGQVMNTEAF
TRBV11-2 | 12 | ASSLGRARNTIY
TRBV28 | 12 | ASSISGQPPEAF
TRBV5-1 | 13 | ASSSHDKPDEKLF
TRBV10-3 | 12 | AITTSGGPNEQF
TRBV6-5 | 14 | ASSYSKGQGSYEQY
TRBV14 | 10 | ASSEGDGKLF
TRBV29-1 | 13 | SVEDQDRGFYGYT
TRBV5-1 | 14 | ASSLDAGTGSREQY
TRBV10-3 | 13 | AISEPGGGNTEAF
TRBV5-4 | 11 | ASSWTGGTEAF
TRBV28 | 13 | ASSGSDRINEKLF
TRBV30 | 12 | ACPRGGEGYGYT
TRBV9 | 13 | ASSVGGGGSYEQY
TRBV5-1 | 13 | ASSGQRGSPYEQY
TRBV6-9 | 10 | ASSYPGGEQY
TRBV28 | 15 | ASSLFSGTIVQETQY
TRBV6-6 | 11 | ASSRQGDQPQH
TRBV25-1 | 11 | ASSEVTKNIQY
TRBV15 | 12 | ATSRSPGPDTQY
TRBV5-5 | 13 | ASSLTRLSYNEQF
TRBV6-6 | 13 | ASSYPPTGVVEQY
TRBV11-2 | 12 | ASSLAGGRDTQY
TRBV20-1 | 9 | SARVDQPQH
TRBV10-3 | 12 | AISARVFDQPQH
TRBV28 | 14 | ASSPPLGAGDEKLF
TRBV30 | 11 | AWTGDRVYEQY
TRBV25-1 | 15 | ASSEAGGDRGRTEAF
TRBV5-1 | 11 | ASSLSGQETQY
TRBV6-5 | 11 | ASSLLGYHEQY
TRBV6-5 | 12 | ASRPTGAGYGYT
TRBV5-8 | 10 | ASSLGTRGYT
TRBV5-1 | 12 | ASSLEGYDYGYT
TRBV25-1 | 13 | ASSPRVTGARVQY
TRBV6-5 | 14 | ASSYSPGSGNQPQH